The subject of this entry is one T cell receptor beta chain. Antigen: not known. These data are taken from a study of T cell responses to AZD1222 COVID-19 vaccine. Sequencing was performed with immunoSEQ multiplex PCR; in TCRdb, only in-frame clones are kept and a portion is missing. This table has 130,000 or so clones, approximately 85% appearing once. Study findings and constraints: All repertoire sampling was performed exclusively after the peak T cell response. White British donors predominated, females outnumbered males, and clonal diversity was possibly underestimated. Reports indicate that nearly half of spike-specific TCRs are directed at unmutated variant regions.

Germline CDR1 reads MNHEY; CDR2 reads SVGAGI. Between the trimmed V and J ends, which lost 0 bases and 0 bases, there was a span of 12 bases. The CDR3 has 16 amino acids. The rearrangement joins TRBV6-5 to TRBJ2-7; D possibly corresponds to TRBD1 (5 bases). The clonotype was recovered from an adult who received the AZD1222 COVID-19 vaccine. Sample: peripheral blood, taken 28 days after the second AZD1222 dose. This CDR3 reads CASSYSKGRVSYEQYF. The CDR3 nucleotides read TGTGCCAGCAGTTACTCGAAAGGCAGGGTCTCCTACGAGCAGTACTTC.